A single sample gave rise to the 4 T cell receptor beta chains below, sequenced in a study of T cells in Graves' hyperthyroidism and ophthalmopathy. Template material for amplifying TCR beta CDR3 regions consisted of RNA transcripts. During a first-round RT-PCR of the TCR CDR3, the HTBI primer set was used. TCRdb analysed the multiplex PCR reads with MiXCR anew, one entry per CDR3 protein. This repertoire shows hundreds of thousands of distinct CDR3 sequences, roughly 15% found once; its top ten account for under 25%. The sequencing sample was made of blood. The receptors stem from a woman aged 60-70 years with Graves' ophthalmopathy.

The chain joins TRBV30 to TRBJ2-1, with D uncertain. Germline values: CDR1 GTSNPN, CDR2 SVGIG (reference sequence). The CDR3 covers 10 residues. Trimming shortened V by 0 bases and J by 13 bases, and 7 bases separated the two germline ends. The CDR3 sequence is CAWSVKEQFF. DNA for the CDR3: TGTGCCTGGAGTGTAAAAGAACAGTTCTTC.

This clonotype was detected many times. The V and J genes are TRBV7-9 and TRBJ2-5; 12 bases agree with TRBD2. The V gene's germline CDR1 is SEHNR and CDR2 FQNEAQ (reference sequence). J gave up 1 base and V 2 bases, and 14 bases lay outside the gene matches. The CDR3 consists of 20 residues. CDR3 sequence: CASSLLYLRTSGTSQETQYF. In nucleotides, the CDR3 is TGTGCCAGCAGCTTACTATACTTAAGGACTAGCGGGACGTCCCAAGAGACCCAGTACTTC.

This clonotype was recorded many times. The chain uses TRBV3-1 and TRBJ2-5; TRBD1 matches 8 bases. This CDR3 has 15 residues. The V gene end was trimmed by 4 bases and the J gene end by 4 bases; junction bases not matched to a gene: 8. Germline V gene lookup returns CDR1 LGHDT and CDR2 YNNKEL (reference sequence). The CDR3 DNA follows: TGTGCCAGCAGCCCACGGACAGGGAAAGGAGAGACCCAGTACTTC. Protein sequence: CASSPRTGKGETQYF.

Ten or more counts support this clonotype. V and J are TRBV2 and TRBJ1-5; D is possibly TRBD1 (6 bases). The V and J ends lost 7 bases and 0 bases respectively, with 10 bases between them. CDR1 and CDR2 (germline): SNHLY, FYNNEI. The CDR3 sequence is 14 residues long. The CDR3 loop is CASNGQYSNQPQHF. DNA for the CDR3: TGTGCCAGCAACGGACAGTATAGCAATCAGCCCCAGCATTTT. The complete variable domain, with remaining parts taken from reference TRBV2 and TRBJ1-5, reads EPEVTQTPSHQVTQMGQEVILRCVPISNHLYFYWYRQILGQKVEFLVSFYNNEISEKSEIFDDQFSVERPDGSNFTLKIRSTKLEDSAMYFCASNGQYSNQPQHFGDGTRLSIL.